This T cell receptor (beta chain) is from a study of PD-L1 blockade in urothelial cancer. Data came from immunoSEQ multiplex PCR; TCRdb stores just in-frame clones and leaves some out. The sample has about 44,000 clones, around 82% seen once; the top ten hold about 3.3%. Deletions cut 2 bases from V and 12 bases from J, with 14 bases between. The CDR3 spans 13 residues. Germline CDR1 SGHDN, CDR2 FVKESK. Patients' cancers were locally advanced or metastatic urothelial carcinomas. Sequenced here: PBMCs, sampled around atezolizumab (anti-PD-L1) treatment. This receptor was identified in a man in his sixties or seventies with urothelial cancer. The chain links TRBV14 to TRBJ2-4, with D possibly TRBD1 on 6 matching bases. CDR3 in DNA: TGTGCCAGCAGCCAATTAACAGGGTCCGGTCAGTACTTC. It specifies CASSQLTGSGQYF.